Listed below are T cell receptor beta chains from one sample, sequenced in a study of radiotherapy plus CTLA-4 blockade in lung cancer. Clones were read by immunoSEQ multiplex PCR, and TCRdb kept only the in-frame ones, dropping some. The sample contains roughly 54,000 clones, about 83% of which appear only once. Sequenced here: peripheral blood, sampled from a patient treated with radiotherapy plus ipilimumab. Receptor source: a human donor with non-small cell lung cancer whose response to radiotherapy plus ipilimumab could not be evaluated. Each CDR3 is given with its conserved first and last residue. The D gene is left open where the match is weak. Clone size, where shown, is once, few, many, or a class for clones that have expanded.

j_call	clone_size	d_call	v_call	cdr3_aa	cdr3_nt
TRBJ2-7	few	TRBD1	TRBV5-6	CASSFRRGREQYF	TGTGCCAGCAGCTTCCGAAGGGGGCGCGAGCAGTACTTC
TRBJ2-7	once	TRBD1	TRBV30	CAWSLTGSLDEQYF	TGTGCCTGGAGCCTGACAGGGAGTCTGGACGAGCAGTACTTC
TRBJ2-4	.	.	TRBV5-1	CASGIDIYLAKNIQYF	TGCGCCAGCGGCATTGACATATACCTAGCCAAAAACATTCAGTACTTC
TRBJ2-7	few	.	TRBV27	CASSQRAGSYEQYF	TGTGCCAGCAGTCAGCGGGCGGGCTCCTACGAGCAGTACTTC
TRBJ1-1	.	TRBD1	TRBV2	CASSSNRGGGAFF	TGTGCCAGCAGTTCTAACAGGGGCGGCGGGGCTTTCTTT
TRBJ2-1	.	TRBD2	TRBV6-4	CASSDSTSGSKRYEQFF	TGTGCCAGCAGTGACTCGACTAGCGGGTCCAAACGATATGAGCAGTTCTTC
TRBJ2-3	.	.	TRBV4-1	CASRVEGVVGSTDTQYF	TGCGCCAGCAGAGTAGAGGGAGTTGTGGGGAGCACAGATACGCAGTATTTT
TRBJ2-1	.	TRBD1	TRBV5-1	CASSPGQGAVNEQFF	TGCGCCAGCAGCCCAGGACAGGGGGCAGTGAATGAGCAGTTCTTC
TRBJ1-1	.	.	TRBV30	CAWSVKRAGNTEAFF	TGTGCCTGGAGTGTAAAGAGGGCAGGGAACACTGAAGCTTTCTTT
TRBJ2-1	.	TRBD1	TRBV7-2	CASKDRGSAEQFF	TGTGCCAGCAAGGACAGGGGTAGTGCTGAGCAGTTCTTC
TRBJ2-3	.	TRBD2	TRBV4-2	CASSSGRRDTQYF	TGTGCCAGCAGTAGCGGGAGGAGGGATACGCAGTATTTT
TRBJ2-7	.	.	TRBV2	CASSVGGRSNEQYF	TGTGCCAGCAGTGTAGGAGGGAGGAGTAACGAGCAGTACTTC
TRBJ2-7	.	.	TRBV12-5	CASGLARYEQYF	TGTGCTAGTGGTTTAGCTCGGTACGAGCAGTACTTC
TRBJ1-2	.	TRBD1	TRBV23-1	CASSQSKGAKGGYTF	TGCGCCAGCAGTCAATCGAAGGGGGCTAAGGGTGGCTACACCTTC
TRBJ1-3	.	.	TRBV15	CATSTGDSGNTIYF	TGTGCCACCAGTACAGGAGACTCTGGAAACACCATATATTTT
TRBJ1-2	.	.	TRBV7-9	CASSWSNRVGADGYTF	TGTGCCAGCAGCTGGAGTAACAGGGTAGGTGCGGATGGCTACACCTTC
TRBJ1-1	once	.	TRBV7-2	CASSRLSGYTNTEAFF	TGTGCCAGCAGCCGACTTTCTGGATACACGAACACTGAAGCTTTCTTT
TRBJ1-1	.	TRBD1	TRBV9	CASSPRQGVSNTEAFF	TGTGCCAGCAGCCCCAGACAGGGGGTTTCGAACACTGAAGCTTTCTTT
TRBJ1-4	few	.	TRBV2	CASSVGNSNEKLFF	TGTGCCAGCAGTGTGGGCAACTCTAATGAAAAACTGTTTTTT
TRBJ1-1	medium-sized	TRBD1	TRBV29-1	CSTLRDRNTEAFF	TGCAGCACCCTGAGGGACAGGAACACTGAAGCTTTCTTT
TRBJ1-5	.	TRBD1	TRBV2	CASRTGGPQPQHF	TGTGCCAGCAGGACAGGGGGCCCTCAGCCCCAGCATTTT
TRBJ1-5	.	.	TRBV29-1	CSALTGDSNQPQHF	TGCAGCGCCCTAACGGGGGATAGCAATCAGCCCCAGCATTTT
TRBJ1-1	.	.	TRBV7-2	CASSFRGGGVEAFF	TGTGCCAGCAGCTTTAGAGGGGGTGGTGTTGAAGCTTTCTTT
TRBJ2-4	.	TRBD2	TRBV2	CASSFLTSVGNIQYF	TGTGCCAGCAGCTTCCTTACTAGCGTCGGTAACATTCAGTACTTC